The following is a T cell receptor (beta chain) sequence with its context. These data belong to a study of blood T cell repertoires in COVID-19. TCRdb's copy holds only in-frame clones and misses some; the assay was immunoSEQ multiplex PCR. The sample has about 100,000 clones; about 86% are singletons. V was clipped by 4 bases and J by 8 bases; unmatched bases: 9. This CDR3 has 14 amino acids. Germline V gene sequence: CDR1 SGHTA, CDR2 FQGTGA. The clonotype comes from a woman aged 45-65 years who had recovered from COVID-19. Sequencing input: PBMCs or T cells enriched from blood (not recorded which). This chain connects TRBV7-3 to TRBJ2-3, with TRBD2 matching 7 bases. CDR3 sequence: CASSSTRLAGTQYF. Written as DNA, the CDR3 is TGTGCCAGCAGCTCAACGAGACTAGCTGGTACGCAGTATTTT.